The 27 T cell receptor beta chains listed next were all sequenced from one sample in a study of T-cell reconstitution after alpha-beta-depleted transplantation in children. The study, taken as a whole, reports: The authors attributed T-cell counts and diversity one year after transplant mostly to newly produced T cells.

These receptors are not linked to any known antigen. Unique molecular identifiers tagged the TCRbeta library. TCRdb processed the PCR reads anew with MiXCR; each CDR3 protein has one entry. Found here are about 300,000 distinct CDR3 sequences, over 7% of them singletons; the top ten hold approximately 9%. This sample comprised peripheral blood, obtained 360 days after TCRalphabeta/CD19-depleted stem cell transplant. The receptors come from a female patient aged 2-15 years who had a stem cell transplant for Fanconi anemia, so the T cells may come from the graft donor.

A few counts support this clonotype. V gene TRBV9 combines with J gene TRBJ2-3; 11 nucleotides line up with TRBD2. With 2 bases clipped from V and 6 bases from J, the junction kept 11 bases outside the gene matches. Germline V lookup: CDR1 SGDLS, CDR2 YYNGEE. The CDR3 runs 17 residues. CDR3 loop: CASSVGPTSGEADTQYF. The CDR3 DNA is TGTGCCAGCAGCGTTGGGCCGACTAGCGGGGAGGCCGATACGCAGTATTTT.

In this sample, this clonotype turned up many times. The chain carries TRBV4-2 and TRBJ1-5; D is ambiguous. V lost 0 bases to trimming and J lost 4 bases, with 13 bases between them. Germline CDR1 reads LGHNA; CDR2 reads YNFKEQ. The CDR3 covers 16 residues. The CDR3 DNA sequence: TGTGCCAGCAGCCAAGACTCAGGTTTGCAGAATCAGCCCCAGCATTTT. This gives the protein CASSQDSGLQNQPQHF.

This clonotype has a handful of counts. J is TRBJ2-1 and V is TRBV4-2; D remains ambiguous. Per the germline V gene, CDR1 is LGHNA and CDR2 is YNFKEQ. The CDR3 runs to 15 residues. The V end lost 1 base, the J end lost 7 bases, and 14 bases lay between the germline ends. The CDR3 DNA sequence: TGTGCCAGCAGCCAAGTAGGTAATAGCCTTAATGAGCAGTTCTTC. Protein product: CASSQVGNSLNEQFF.

The chain recombines TRBV10-3 with TRBJ2-3; the D is unclear. The germline CDR1 and CDR2 sequences are ENHRY and SYGVKD. This CDR3 contains 12 residues. V gave up 0 bases and J gave up 3 bases, with 1 base separating them. CDR3 protein: CAISESTDTQYF. The CDR3 DNA is TGTGCCATCAGTGAGTCGACAGATACGCAGTATTTT.

This clonotype has at least ten counts. The rearrangement uses TRBV20-1 and TRBJ2-1; TRBD2 is a possible D gene (6 bases). The length of the CDR3 is 15 residues. Trimming shortened V by 5 bases and J by 3 bases, and 17 bases separated the two germline ends. CDR1 is DFQATT, CDR2 SNEGSKA, per germline (reference sequence). The chain's CDR3 is CSAFDSRGYYNEQFF. DNA for the CDR3: TGCAGTGCTTTTGACAGCCGGGGGTACTACAATGAGCAGTTCTTC.

This clonotype was detected a few times. The gene calls are TRBV7-2 and TRBJ2-2; TRBD2 might be the D (6 bases). Germline CDR1 SGHTA, CDR2 FQGNSA. V lost 1 base, J lost 4 bases, and 10 bases lay in between. CDR3 length equals 15 residues. The CDR3 coding sequence is TGTGCCAGCAGCTTAGGGCTCGGGGGCACCGGGGAGCTGTTTTTT. Its protein product is CASSLGLGGTGELFF.

This sequence joins TRBV20-1 and TRBJ2-3; D gene ambiguous. V was pared by 0 bases and J by 2 bases, with 15 bases between. The germline CDR1 and CDR2 sequences are DFQATT and SNEGSKA (reference sequence). The CDR3 contains 16 residues. This chain's CDR3 is CSARDQARLLTDTQYF. The CDR3 nucleotides read TGCAGTGCTAGAGATCAAGCCCGGCTACTCACAGATACGCAGTATTTT.

This chain connects TRBV5-1 to TRBJ2-3; D is ambiguous. Between the trimmed V and J ends, which lost 4 bases and 4 bases, there was a span of 28 bases. CDR3 size: 19 residues. Germline CDR1 and CDR2: SGHRS and YFSETQ. In DNA form, the CDR3 reads TGCGCCAGCAGCGCGTCCGGCGGTGGCTATACGGAATGGGCAGATACGCAGTATTTT. Translated, it gives CASSASGGGYTEWADTQYF.

This clonotype was counted at least ten times. The genes are TRBV7-9 and TRBJ2-2, with 9 bases fitting TRBD1. The V gene end was trimmed by 8 bases and the J gene end by 1 base; junction bases not matched to a gene: 2. Germline V gives CDR1 SEHNR, CDR2 FQNEAQ (reference sequence). The CDR3 totals 14 residues. Here the CDR3 DNA reads TGTGCCAGCGCGGGACAGGGGAACACCGGGGAGCTGTTTTTT. Translated, it gives CASAGQGNTGELFF.

In its sample, this clonotype was seen many times. This chain uses TRBV7-9 with TRBJ2-5; D may be TRBD1 or TRBD2 (5 bases each). CDR3 length equals 17 residues. The germline CDR1 and CDR2 sequences are SEHNR and FQNEAQ (reference sequence). V lost 2 bases and J 5 bases, leaving 21 bases between the germline ends. The CDR3 loop reads CASSLNLGQWGKETQYF. The CDR3 nucleotides read TGTGCCAGCAGCTTAAACCTGGGCCAGTGGGGGAAGGAGACCCAGTACTTC.

Ten or more counts support this clonotype. This chain joins TRBV20-1 and TRBJ1-5; D unresolved. The V and J ends lost 0 bases and 5 bases respectively, with 14 bases between them. Germline CDR1 is DFQATT and CDR2 is SNEGSKA (reference sequence). This CDR3 has 15 residues. CDR3 coding DNA: TGCAGTGCTAGAGAAACCCTCAACGGCGATCAGCCCCAGCATTTT. This translates into CSARETLNGDQPQHF.

The CDR3 nucleotides read TGCAGTGCTGCAGGGTCATCGACCTACAATGAGCAGTTCTTC. It yields the protein CSAAGSSTYNEQFF. The chain carries TRBV20-1 and TRBJ2-1, with a tentative D call TRBD1 (5 bases). The CDR3 runs 14 residues. Trimming pared 5 bases from V and 2 bases from J, leaving 13 bases between. Germline CDR1 reads DFQATT; CDR2 reads SNEGSKA (reference sequence).

This rearrangement joins TRBV13 to TRBJ2-7; D call uncertain. V was pared by 2 bases and J by 1 base, with 6 bases between. CDR1 is PRHDT and CDR2 is FYEKMQ in the germline V gene (reference sequence). The CDR3 has 13 amino acids. CDR3 DNA sequence: TGTGCCAGCAGCTTAAGGATATCCTACGAGCAGTACGTC. It is translated as CASSLRISYEQYV.

V usage is TRBV2 and J usage is TRBJ2-7; D is undetermined. Per germline, CDR1 SNHLY and CDR2 FYNNEI. V lost 0 bases and J 2 bases, leaving 11 bases between the germline ends. The CDR3 covers 15 residues. Here the CDR3 DNA reads TGTGCCAGCAGTGAAGCGCTTGTAAGTACCTACGAGCAGTACTTC. The encoded protein is CASSEALVSTYEQYF.

The chain links TRBV12-3 or TRBV12-4 to TRBJ1-2; D uncertain. The CDR3 totals 12 residues. Trimming cost V 5 bases and J 7 bases, with 11 bases left between them. CDR3 amino acids: CASSTPGVGYTF. In nucleotides, the CDR3 is TGTGCCAGCAGTACCCCCGGGGTTGGCTACACCTTC.

This clonotype has at least ten counts. This rearrangement joins TRBV7-2 to TRBJ2-1; 16 nucleotides match TRBD2. Germline trimming cut 1 base from V and 14 bases from J; bases unmatched to any gene: 8. Per the germline V gene, CDR1 is SGHTA and CDR2 is FQGNSA. CDR3 size: 16 residues. CDR3 in DNA: TGTGCCAGCAGCTTAGTTGAGGGACTAGCGGGAGGGGTGGAGTTCTTC. It encodes CASSLVEGLAGGVEFF.

The rearrangement links TRBV6-1 to TRBJ1-5, with unresolved D. This CDR3 region has 13 residues. Trimming pared 6 bases from V and 5 bases from J, leaving 11 bases between. Looked up from germline, CDR1 is MNHNS and CDR2 is SASEGT. CDR3 region: CASSALLDQPQHF. The CDR3 DNA sequence: TGTGCCAGCAGCGCCCTCCTGGATCAGCCCCAGCATTTT.

This clonotype was recorded once. V usage is TRBV19 and J usage is TRBJ1-5; the D gene is possibly TRBD1 (5 bases). Trimming left V 4 bases short and J 6 bases short, with 16 bases between. Germline V CDR1 and CDR2: LNHDA, SQIVND (reference sequence). The CDR3 contains 15 residues. In nucleotides, the CDR3 is TGTGCCAGTAGTACGCCTAGGGGTGCAGCTCAGCCCCAGCATTTT. Translating gives CASSTPRGAAQPQHF.

This clonotype was found a few times. The rearrangement joins TRBV20-1 to TRBJ1-1; 7 bases are shared with TRBD1. Germline values: CDR1 DFQATT, CDR2 SNEGSKA (reference sequence). Trimming at V came to 6 bases and at J to 1 base, leaving 8 bases not matched to a gene. The length of the CDR3 is 14 residues. DNA for the CDR3: TGCAGTGCCTCTGGTAGGACAGGGAACACTGAAGCTTTCTTT. It yields the protein CSASGRTGNTEAFF.

Ten or more counts support this clonotype. This chain uses TRBV25-1 with TRBJ2-1; D is possibly TRBD1 (6 bases). CDR3 size: 16 residues. Germline-derived CDR1 and CDR2 are MGHDK and SYGVNS. V gave up 1 base and J gave up 3 bases, with 13 bases separating them. For the CDR3, the DNA is TGTGCCAGCAGTGAATGGGCAGGGGATGTCTACAATGAGCAGTTCTTC. Translation: CASSEWAGDVYNEQFF.

This clonotype was found many times. CDR3: CSARTPARQETQYF. The CDR3 DNA sequence: TGCAGTGCTAGAACCCCAGCTAGACAAGAGACCCAGTACTTC. V is TRBV20-1 and J is TRBJ2-5; D uncertain. CDR1 and CDR2 from the germline V gene are DFQATT and SNEGSKA (reference sequence). This CDR3 contains 14 residues. V dropped 2 bases and J dropped 2 bases, with 12 bases sitting between them.

V gene TRBV4-2 combines with J gene TRBJ2-1; D perhaps matches TRBD1 (6 bases). V was shortened by 0 bases and J by 4 bases, with 10 bases between the two germline ends. CDR3 length: 15 residues. The germline gives CDR1 LGHNA, CDR2 YNFKEQ. The CDR3 loop is CASSQEGAIYNEQFF. Here the CDR3 DNA reads TGTGCCAGCAGCCAAGAGGGGGCTATTTACAATGAGCAGTTCTTC.

This clonotype has at least ten counts. The conserved final phenylalanine or tryptophan is absent from the CDR3, which likely points to a read error. The limits of the CDR3 on the DNA are not certain, so only TCRdb's listed CDR3 is given. This chain links TRBV12-3 or TRBV12-4 with TRBJ2-3; TRBD1 reflects the table's D call only, with no check against the DNA. From its first to its last residue, the CDR3 has 11 amino acids. The CDR3 protein is CASSLGGAVML.

This clonotype was observed many times. This rearrangement joins TRBV29-1 to TRBJ1-5; TRBD1 might be the D (5 bases). Germline CDR1 SQVTM, CDR2 ANQGSEA. The V and J ends lost 6 bases and 0 bases respectively, with 15 bases between them. The CDR3 has 15 amino acids. CDR3: CSVKVGGDSNQPQHF. CDR3 coding DNA: TGCAGCGTGAAAGTGGGGGGGGATAGCAATCAGCCCCAGCATTTT.

This clonotype has at least ten counts. This chain uses TRBV29-1 with TRBJ2-4; 9 bases agree with TRBD2. V lost 4 bases to trimming and J lost 3 bases; unmatched junction nucleotides: 7. Germline CDR1 and CDR2: SQVTM and ANQGSEA. CDR3 length equals 15 residues. The CDR3 spells CSVGLAGVGKNIQYF. Written as DNA, the CDR3 is TGCAGCGTTGGGTTAGCGGGAGTTGGCAAAAACATTCAGTACTTC.

This clonotype was recorded many times. This sequence joins TRBV27 and TRBJ2-1, with D possibly being TRBD1 (5 bases). Trimming removed 4 bases at V and 2 bases at J, with 12 bases between. Germline V gives CDR1 MNHEY, CDR2 SMNVEV (reference sequence). This CDR3 contains 15 residues. DNA for the CDR3: TGTGCCAGCAGTTCCGGACAAATCGCCTACAATGAGCAGTTCTTC. Encoded protein: CASSSGQIAYNEQFF.

Many counts were recorded for this clonotype. The V call is TRBV12-3 or TRBV12-4, the J call TRBJ1-2, with D unclear. This CDR3 contains 15 residues. V lost 8 bases to trimming and J lost 0 bases, with 16 bases between them. This CDR3 reads CASGPRIGSNYGYTF. CDR3 coding DNA: TGTGCCAGCGGACCTCGAATAGGATCTAACTATGGCTACACCTTC.